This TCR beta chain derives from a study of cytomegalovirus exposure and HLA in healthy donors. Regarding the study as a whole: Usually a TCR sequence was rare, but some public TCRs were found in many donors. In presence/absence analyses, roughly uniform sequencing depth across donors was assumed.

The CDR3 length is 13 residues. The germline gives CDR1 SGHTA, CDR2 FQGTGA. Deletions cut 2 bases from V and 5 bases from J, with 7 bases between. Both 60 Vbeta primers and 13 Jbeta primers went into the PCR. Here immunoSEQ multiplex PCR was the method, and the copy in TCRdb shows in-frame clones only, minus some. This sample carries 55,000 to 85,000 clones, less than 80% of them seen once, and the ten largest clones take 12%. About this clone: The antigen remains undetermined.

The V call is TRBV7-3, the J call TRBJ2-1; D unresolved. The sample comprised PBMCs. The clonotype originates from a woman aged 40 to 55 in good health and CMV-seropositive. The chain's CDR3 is CASSLRLNNEQFF. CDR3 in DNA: TGTGCCAGCAGCTTACGACTCAACAATGAGCAGTTCTTC.